The clone carrying this TCR beta chain was counted ten times or more. Between the trimmed V and J ends, which lost 5 bases and 6 bases, there was a span of 14 bases. The germline CDR1 and CDR2 sequences are SGHDT and YYEEEE. This CDR3 is 13 amino acids long. RNA transcripts yielded amplified TCR beta CDR3 regions. First-round RT-PCR of the TCR CDR3 relied on the HTBI primer set. TCRdb analysed the multiplex PCR reads with MiXCR anew, one entry per CDR3 protein. Of a few hundred thousand distinct CDR3 sequences listed, about 14% are singletons. The sample comes from a study of T cells in Graves' hyperthyroidism and ophthalmopathy.

The chain carries TRBV5-6 and TRBJ2-5; D not resolved. This clonotype was obtained from a woman aged 30 to 39 with Graves' ophthalmopathy. The source material was blood. The CDR3 region is CASRSPRSQTQYF. CDR3 nucleotides: TGTGCCAGCAGAAGCCCACGGTCACAGACCCAGTACTTC.